Below are 7 T cell receptor beta chains sequenced from a single sample in a study of human thymus T cells (dated by TCRdb to between 2020 and 2021). Thymus tissue was collected as surgical resects that were removed during corrective cardiac surgery. The protocol used for the library was the immunoSEQ multiplex PCR assay. Not all clones reach the TCRdb copy of this immuneACCESS table, which keeps in-frame sequences only. Checked studies attribute under half of the gap to unresolved V genes and leave the rest unexplained. A total of roughly 120,000 clones appear in this sample, around 94% of them only once. Clones ranked in the top ten supply 0.02% to 0.03% of the sample. Input material: thymus tissue. These receptors were collected from a boy in the first two years of life with a congenital heart defect but otherwise immunologically healthy.

V and J are TRBV6-6 and TRBJ1-2; tentatively, D is TRBD1 (5 bases). Deletions cut 6 bases from V and 7 bases from J, with 9 bases between. CDR1 MNHNY and CDR2 SVGAGI come from the germline V gene (reference sequence). This CDR3 comprises 11 residues. CDR3 residues: CASSPRGGYTF. The CDR3 DNA reads TGTGCCAGCAGCCCGAGGGGTGGCTACACCTTC.

The chain employs TRBV28 and TRBJ1-1; the D is unclear. From germline, CDR1 is MDHEN and CDR2 SYDVKM. With 2 bases removed from V and 10 bases from J, the gap between germline ends came to 8 bases. The CDR3 has 11 residues. The CDR3 loop reads CASSLGSAAFF. CDR3 in DNA: TGTGCCAGCAGTTTAGGGAGTGCAGCTTTCTTT.

The genes are TRBV9 and TRBJ2-7; 13 positions match TRBD2. Germline trimming cut 4 bases from V and 5 bases from J; bases unmatched to any gene: 9. In germline, CDR1 is SGDLS, CDR2 YYNGEE. This CDR3 has 16 amino acids. CDR3 amino acids: CASSLGLAGFLNEQYF. The CDR3 coding sequence is TGTGCCAGCAGCCTGGGACTAGCGGGATTCCTGAACGAGCAGTACTTC.

The rearrangement uses TRBV6-5 and TRBJ1-5; D unclear. Trimming took off 2 bases at V and 1 base at J, with 3 bases between the two ends. The CDR3 has 13 amino acids. Germline CDR1 reads MNHEY; CDR2 reads SVGAGI. CDR3: CASSYGSNQPQHF. The DNA of the CDR3 is TGTGCCAGCAGTTACGGCAGCAATCAGCCCCAGCATTTT.

J is TRBJ2-7 and V is TRBV5-4; D gene ambiguous. The V and J ends lost 2 bases and 0 bases respectively, with 12 bases between them. CDR1 SGHNT and CDR2 YYREEE come from the germline V gene (reference sequence). This CDR3 region has 15 residues. The CDR3: CASSFSAGFSYEQYF. The CDR3 nucleotides are TGTGCCAGCAGCTTTTCGGCAGGCTTCTCCTACGAGCAGTACTTC.

This chain uses TRBV11-3 with TRBJ1-2; the D is unclear. The V gene's germline CDR1 is SGHNT and CDR2 YENEEA. There are 18 residues in the CDR3. V was pared by 2 bases and J by 1 base, with 20 bases between. The CDR3 loop is CASSLSSVSPDLNYGYTF. The CDR3 nucleotides read TGTGCCAGCAGCTTATCATCGGTATCCCCGGACCTTAACTATGGCTACACCTTC. The full variable domain, rest sourced from reference TRBV11-3 and TRBJ1-2, is EAGVVQSPRYKIIEKKQPVAFWCNPISGHNTLYWYLQNLGQGPELLIRYENEEAVDDSQLPKDRFSAERLKGVDSTLKIQPAELGDSAVYLCASSLSSVSPDLNYGYTFGSGTRLTVV.

The chain combines TRBV7-8 with TRBJ1-2, with 9 bases aligning to TRBD1. This CDR3 is built from 14 residues. With V trimmed by 4 bases and J by 5 bases, 5 bases remained unmatched. Germline CDR1 SGHVS, CDR2 FQNEAQ. In DNA, the CDR3 is TGTGCCAGCAGCTCAAGGACAGGGGATTATGGCTACACCTTC. Translation gives CASSSRTGDYGYTF.